This TCR beta chain appears in the sequencing data of a study of glioma-infiltrating T cells. Study information: Dexamethasone exposure before glioma surgery was limited to six or fewer days.

This CDR3 has 18 amino acids. Germline CDR1 reads MGHRA; CDR2 reads YSYEKL. V lost 0 bases, J lost 0 bases, and 15 bases lay in between. Using RNA template, CDR3s of TCR alpha and beta were amplified with iRepertoire arm-PCR. One entry per CDR3 protein results from TCRdb running MiXCR on the multiplex PCR reads. Here the sample spans around 350,000 distinct CDR3 sequences, less than 50% being singletons. Note on this clonotype: Its target is unknown.

Findings and limits, study-wide: Non-neoplastic patients had below-expected tissue-blood divergence, while all gliomas exceeded expectation. Shared blood CDR3 signature motifs marked patients with low tissue-blood divergence.

This rearrangement joins TRBV4-1 to TRBJ1-3; D is unclear. The specimen was glioma tissue, nonneoplastic brain tissue, or PBMCs (not recorded which). The receptor was derived from a human donor with low-grade glioma or glioblastoma, undergoing nonglioma brain surgery, or in good health (not recorded which). CDR3 sequence (DNA): TGCGCCAGCAGCCAAGACTCGCTGGCTCACCCCTCTGGAAACACCATATATTTT. It translates to CASSQDSLAHPSGNTIYF.